The 10 T cell receptor beta chains presented below share a single source sample, sequenced in a study of shared clonotypes between healthy human individuals. Libraries were prepared by immunoSEQ multiplex PCR; TCRdb keeps only in-frame clonotypes and omits some of them. The profile shows approximately 240,000 clones, 60% to 80% of them singletons. The specimen was memory CD4+ T cells sorted from blood. The sample's subset: CD45RA-negative fraction. Receptors originate from a man aged 30-40 years in good health.

This chain uses TRBV7-8 with TRBJ2-2; possibly TRBD1 or TRBD2 for D (7 bases each). The CDR3 totals 14 residues. The germline V and J ends were trimmed by 3 bases and 9 bases, with 14 bases remaining between them. CDR1 SGHVS and CDR2 FQNEAQ come from the germline V gene. CDR3 bases: TGTGCCAGCAGCTTGGGGAGGGGGCCCCGGGAGCTGTTTTTT. This translates into CASSLGRGPRELFF.

This CDR3 reads CSVELAGVETQYF. DNA for the CDR3: TGCAGCGTTGAACTAGCGGGAGTCGAGACCCAGTACTTC. This chain joins TRBV29-1 and TRBJ2-5, with 10 positions matching TRBD2. The CDR3 covers 13 residues. Germline V gives CDR1 SQVTM, CDR2 ANQGSEA. V shed 2 bases and J 5 bases; nucleotides not matched to a gene: 2.

The chain carries TRBV5-1 and TRBJ2-1; D remains ambiguous. The CDR3 contains 15 residues. The germline CDR1 and CDR2 sequences are SGHRS and YFSETQ. V shed 2 bases and J shed 7 bases, with 16 bases lying between them. The CDR3 sequence: CASSFEQWWSNEQFF. As DNA, the CDR3 is TGCGCCAGCAGCTTCGAACAGTGGTGGTCAAATGAGCAGTTCTTC.

CDR3: CSVEDAGGAGKLFF. For the CDR3, the DNA is TGCAGCGTTGAAGATGCAGGGGGCGCCGGGAAACTGTTTTTT. The chain combines TRBV29-1 with TRBJ1-4; 8 bases map to TRBD1. V was pared by 0 bases and J by 11 bases, with 8 bases of the junction left unmatched. Germline loops: CDR1 SQVTM, CDR2 ANQGSEA. This CDR3 has 14 residues.

The V and J genes are TRBV5-6 and TRBJ1-1; D call uncertain. This CDR3 spans 15 amino acids. Germline V CDR1 and CDR2: SGHDT, YYEEEE. The V end lost 1 base, the J end lost 1 base, and 11 bases lay between the germline ends. CDR3 nucleotide sequence: TGTGCCAGCAGCTTGTCTTTACGGCCGAACACTGAAGCTTTCTTT. Protein: CASSLSLRPNTEAFF.

The CDR3 spells CASSVTGLGYEQYF. In DNA, the CDR3 is TGTGCCAGCAGCGTAACCGGGTTAGGTTACGAGCAGTACTTC. This chain joins TRBV9 and TRBJ2-7, with no clear D. V was cut by 1 base and J by 4 bases, with 12 bases left in between. The CDR3 runs 14 residues. Looked up from germline, CDR1 is SGDLS and CDR2 is YYNGEE.

This clone was recorded a few times. The CDR3 DNA sequence: TGTGCCAGCAGCGCTTGGACAGGGAAGAACTATGGCTACACCTTC. It translates to CASSAWTGKNYGYTF. The chain joins TRBV2 to TRBJ1-2, with 8 bases aligning to TRBD1. Germline-derived CDR1 and CDR2 are SNHLY and FYNNEI. The CDR3 is 15 residues long. V gave up 6 bases and J gave up 2 bases; unmatched junction bases: 8. Filled out from reference TRBV2 and TRBJ1-2, the complete variable domain reads EPEVTQTPSHQVTQMGQEVILRCVPISNHLYFYWYRQILGQKVEFLVSFYNNEISEKSEIFDDQFSVERPDGSNFTLKIRSTKLEDSAMYFCASSAWTGKNYGYTFGSGTRLTVV.

This chain links TRBV10-1 with TRBJ2-7; D remains ambiguous. The length of the CDR3 is 15 residues. CDR1 and CDR2 from the germline V gene are WNHNN and SYGVQD (reference sequence). V lost 10 bases to trimming and J lost 2 bases, with 21 bases between them. The CDR3 sequence is CATRRADNPAYEQYF. Written as DNA, the CDR3 is TGCGCCACCCGCCGGGCCGACAACCCAGCCTACGAGCAGTACTTC.

This chain joins TRBV27 and TRBJ2-1; possibly TRBD1 for D (5 bases). The germline V gene encodes CDR1 MNHEY and CDR2 SMNVEV (reference sequence). V was cut by 4 bases and J by 7 bases, with 14 bases left in between. CDR3 length equals 14 residues. As DNA, the CDR3 is TGTGCCAGCAGTTCCTCCAGGGTTTCGAATGAGCAGTTCTTC. Translation: CASSSSRVSNEQFF.

This clone was picked up many times. The chain employs TRBV6-6 and TRBJ1-2; 8 bases are shared with TRBD1. V shed 6 bases, J shed 8 bases, and the junction held 14 bases outside the gene matches. The V gene's germline CDR1 is MNHNY and CDR2 SVGAGI (reference sequence). The CDR3 has 15 residues. CDR3 in amino acids: CASSYPGTGPRGYTF. The CDR3 coding sequence is TGTGCCAGCAGCTACCCCGGGACAGGCCCCAGGGGCTACACCTTC.